This T cell receptor beta chain was sequenced in a study of cytomegalovirus exposure and HLA in healthy donors. PCR involved 60 Vbeta and 13 Jbeta primers. The table came from immunoSEQ multiplex PCR; TCRdb's copy has only in-frame clones and leaves some out. The repertoire holds approximately 72,000 clones, with roughly four fifths as singletons. CDR3 length: 13 residues. The germline V gene has CDR1 KGHSH and CDR2 LQKENI. V was shortened by 3 bases and J by 4 bases, with 7 bases between the two germline ends. Broader study findings: An analysis that came later showed most CMV-associated TCR beta chains appearing HLA-restricted.

About this clone: The target antigen is unknown. The same CDR3 can be traced to other DNA sequences in this sample.

The source is a man aged 18 to 30 in good health and CMV-seronegative. The sample taken for sequencing was PBMCs. This chain uses TRBV18 with TRBJ1-5, with D possibly TRBD1 on 5 matching bases. The CDR3 loop reads CASSPDRNQPQHF. The CDR3 nucleotides read TGTGCCAGCTCACCTGACAGAAATCAGCCCCAGCATTTT.